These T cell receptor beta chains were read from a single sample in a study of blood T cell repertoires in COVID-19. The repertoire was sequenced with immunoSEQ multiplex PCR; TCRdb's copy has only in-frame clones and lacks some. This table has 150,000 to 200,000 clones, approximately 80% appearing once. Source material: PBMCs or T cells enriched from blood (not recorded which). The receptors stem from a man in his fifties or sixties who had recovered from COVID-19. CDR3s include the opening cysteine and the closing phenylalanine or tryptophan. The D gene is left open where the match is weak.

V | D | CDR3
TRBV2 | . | CASSARTQETQYF
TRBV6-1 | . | CASSESYSNQPQHF
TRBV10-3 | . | CAISESSRDSEKLFF
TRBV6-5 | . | CASNSPGGSYGYTF
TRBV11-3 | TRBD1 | CASSLGDGTGLSEQYF
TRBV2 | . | CASSITGDGYTF
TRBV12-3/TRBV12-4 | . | CASTQIRNTEAFF
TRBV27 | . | CASSTPRLPEQYF
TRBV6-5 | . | CASRTRAGDTEKLFF
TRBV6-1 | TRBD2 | CASSEGLADRYNEQFF
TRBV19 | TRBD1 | CASSRDRGKEQYF
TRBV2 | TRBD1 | CASGPGGSTYNEQFF
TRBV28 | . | CASTVSNQPQHF
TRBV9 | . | CASSVWRGSNELNTGELFF